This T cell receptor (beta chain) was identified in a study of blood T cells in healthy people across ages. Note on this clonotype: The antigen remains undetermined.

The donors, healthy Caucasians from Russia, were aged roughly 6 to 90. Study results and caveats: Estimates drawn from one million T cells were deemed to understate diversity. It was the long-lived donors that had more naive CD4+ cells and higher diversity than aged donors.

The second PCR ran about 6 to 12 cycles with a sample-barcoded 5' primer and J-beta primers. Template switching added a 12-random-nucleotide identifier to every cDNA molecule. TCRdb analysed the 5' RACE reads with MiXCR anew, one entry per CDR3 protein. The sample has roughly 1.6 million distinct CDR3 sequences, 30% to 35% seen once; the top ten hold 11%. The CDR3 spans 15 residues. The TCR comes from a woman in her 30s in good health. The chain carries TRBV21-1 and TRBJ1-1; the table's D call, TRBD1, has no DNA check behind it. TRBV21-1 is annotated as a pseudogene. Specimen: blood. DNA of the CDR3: TGTGCCAGCAGCAAACTAGAGGGGGCAAGTACTGAAGCTTTCTTT. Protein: CASSKLEGASTEAFF.